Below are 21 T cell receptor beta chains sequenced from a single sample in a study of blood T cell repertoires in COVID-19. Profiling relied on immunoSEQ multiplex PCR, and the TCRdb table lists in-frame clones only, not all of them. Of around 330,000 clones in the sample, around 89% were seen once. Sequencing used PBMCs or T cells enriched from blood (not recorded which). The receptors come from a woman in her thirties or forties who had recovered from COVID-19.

The CDR3 coding sequence is TGTGCCAGCAGGTGGACAGAGGGGTCCTATGGCTACACCTTC. As protein: CASRWTEGSYGYTF. The chain is built from TRBV6-6 and TRBJ1-2; a possible D gene is TRBD1 (6 bases). The CDR3 is made up of 14 amino acids. Germline loops: CDR1 MNHNY, CDR2 SVGAGI (reference sequence). V shed 6 bases and J shed 4 bases, with 15 bases lying between them.

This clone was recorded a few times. The DNA of the CDR3 is TGTGCCAGCTCACCACGGACAGGGAAAAATCAGCCCCAGCATTTT. This encodes CASSPRTGKNQPQHF. This sequence joins TRBV18 and TRBJ1-5, with 8 bases lining up with TRBD1. CDR3 length: 15 residues. The germline V gene encodes CDR1 KGHSH and CDR2 LQKENI. The V and J ends lost 1 base and 4 bases, in that order; junction bases with no gene match: 3.

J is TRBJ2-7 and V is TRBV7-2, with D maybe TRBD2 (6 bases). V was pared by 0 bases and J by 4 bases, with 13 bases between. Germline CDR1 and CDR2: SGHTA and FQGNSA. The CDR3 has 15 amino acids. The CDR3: CASSLAGLTSYEQYF. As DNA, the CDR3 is TGTGCCAGCAGCTTAGCAGGACTAACCAGTTACGAGCAGTACTTC.

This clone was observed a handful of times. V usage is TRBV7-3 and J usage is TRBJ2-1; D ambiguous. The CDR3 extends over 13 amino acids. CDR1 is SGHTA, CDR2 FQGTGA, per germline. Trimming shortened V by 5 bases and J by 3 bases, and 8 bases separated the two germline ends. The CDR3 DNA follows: TGTGCCAGCAGCCGTGACAACTACAATGAGCAGTTCTTC. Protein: CASSRDNYNEQFF.

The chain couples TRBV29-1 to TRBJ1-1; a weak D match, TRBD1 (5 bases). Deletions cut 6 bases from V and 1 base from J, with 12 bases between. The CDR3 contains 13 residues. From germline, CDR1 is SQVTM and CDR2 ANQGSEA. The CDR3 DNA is TGCAGCGTCTTAGGGGTGGGGAACACTGAAGCTTTCTTT. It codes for CSVLGVGNTEAFF.

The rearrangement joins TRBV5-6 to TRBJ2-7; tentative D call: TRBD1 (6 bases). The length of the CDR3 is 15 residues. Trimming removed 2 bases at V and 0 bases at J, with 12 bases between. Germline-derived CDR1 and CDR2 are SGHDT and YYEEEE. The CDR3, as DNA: TGTGCCAGCAGCTTTCGTAGGGGGAGCTCCTACGAGCAGTACTTC. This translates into CASSFRRGSSYEQYF.

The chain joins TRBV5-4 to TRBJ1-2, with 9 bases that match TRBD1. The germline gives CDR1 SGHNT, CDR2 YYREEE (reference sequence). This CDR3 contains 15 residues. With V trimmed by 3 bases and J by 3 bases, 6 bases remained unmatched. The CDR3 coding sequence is TGTGCCAGCAGCTCTGATGGGACAGGGTACTATGGCTACACCTTC. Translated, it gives CASSSDGTGYYGYTF.

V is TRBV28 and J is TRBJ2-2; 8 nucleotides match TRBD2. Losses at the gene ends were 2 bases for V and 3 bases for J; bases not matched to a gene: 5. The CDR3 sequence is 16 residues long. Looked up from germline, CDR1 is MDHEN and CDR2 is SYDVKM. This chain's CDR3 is CASSLRRGAHTGELFF. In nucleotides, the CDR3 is TGTGCCAGCAGTTTAAGGCGGGGGGCCCACACCGGGGAGCTGTTTTTT.

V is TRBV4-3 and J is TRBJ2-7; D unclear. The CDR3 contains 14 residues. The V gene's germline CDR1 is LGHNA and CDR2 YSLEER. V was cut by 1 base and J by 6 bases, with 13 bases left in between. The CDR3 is CASSQGPGAVEQYF. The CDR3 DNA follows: TGCGCCAGCAGCCAAGGGCCGGGTGCGGTCGAGCAGTACTTC.

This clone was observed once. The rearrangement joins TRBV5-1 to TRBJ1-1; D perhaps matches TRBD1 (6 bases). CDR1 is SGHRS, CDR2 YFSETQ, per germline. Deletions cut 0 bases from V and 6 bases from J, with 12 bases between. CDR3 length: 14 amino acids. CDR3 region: CASSLGPTGSEAFF. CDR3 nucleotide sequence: TGCGCCAGCAGCTTGGGTCCCACAGGGTCTGAAGCTTTCTTT. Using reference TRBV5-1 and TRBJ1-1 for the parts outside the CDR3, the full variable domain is KAGVTQTPRYLIKTRGQQVTLSCSPISGHRSVSWYQQTPGQGLQFLFEYFSETQRNKGNFPGRFSGRQFSNSRSEMNVSTLELGDSALYLCASSLGPTGSEAFFGQGTRLTVV.

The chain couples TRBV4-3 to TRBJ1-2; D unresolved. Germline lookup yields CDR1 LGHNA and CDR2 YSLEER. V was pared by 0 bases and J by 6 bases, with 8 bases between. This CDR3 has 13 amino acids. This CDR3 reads CASSQDRRDGYTF. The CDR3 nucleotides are TGCGCCAGCAGCCAAGATAGGAGGGATGGCTACACCTTC.

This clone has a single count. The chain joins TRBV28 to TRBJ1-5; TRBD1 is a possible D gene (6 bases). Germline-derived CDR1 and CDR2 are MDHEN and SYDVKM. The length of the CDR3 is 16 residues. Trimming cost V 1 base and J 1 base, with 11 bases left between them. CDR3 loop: CASSLFYRASNQPQHF. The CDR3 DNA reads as TGTGCCAGCAGTTTATTCTACAGGGCGAGCAATCAGCCCCAGCATTTT. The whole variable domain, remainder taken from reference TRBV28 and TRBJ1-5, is DVKVTQSSRYLVKRTGEKVFLECVQDMDHENMFWYRQDPGLGLRLIYFSYDVKMKEKGDIPEGYSVSREKKERFSLILESASTNQTSMYLCASSLFYRASNQPQHFGDGTRLSIL.

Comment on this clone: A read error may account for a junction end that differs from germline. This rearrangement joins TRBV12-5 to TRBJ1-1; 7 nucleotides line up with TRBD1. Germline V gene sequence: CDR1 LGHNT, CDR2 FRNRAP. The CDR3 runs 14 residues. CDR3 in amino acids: CASGLDRQDTEAFF. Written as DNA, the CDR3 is TGTGCTAGTGGCTTGGACAGGCAAGACACTGAAGCTTTCTTT.

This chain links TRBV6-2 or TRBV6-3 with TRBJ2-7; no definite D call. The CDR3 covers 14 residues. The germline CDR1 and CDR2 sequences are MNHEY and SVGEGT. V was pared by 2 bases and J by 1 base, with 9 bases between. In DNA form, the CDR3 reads TGTGCCAGCAGTTACGTGGGCAGGTCCTACGAGCAGTACTTC. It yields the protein CASSYVGRSYEQYF.

The CDR3 DNA reads TGCGCCAGCAGCCAAGGTAGCGGGGGGGCGGATGAGCAGTTCTTC. Its translation is CASSQGSGGADEQFF. The J gene is TRBJ2-1, the V gene TRBV4-3; 11 bases agree with TRBD2. J lost 8 bases, V lost 1 base, and 4 bases had no gene match. The CDR3 is 15 amino acids. The V gene's germline CDR1 is LGHNA and CDR2 YSLEER.

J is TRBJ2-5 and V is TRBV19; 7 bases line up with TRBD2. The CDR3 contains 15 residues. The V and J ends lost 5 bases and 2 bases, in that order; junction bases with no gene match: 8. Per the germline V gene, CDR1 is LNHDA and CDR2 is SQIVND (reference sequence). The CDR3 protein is CASSYQRGRQETQYF. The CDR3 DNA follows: TGTGCCAGTAGTTACCAGCGGGGAAGGCAAGAGACCCAGTACTTC. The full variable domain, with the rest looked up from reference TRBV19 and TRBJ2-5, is DGGITQSPKYLFRKEGQNVTLSCEQNLNHDAMYWYRQDPGQGLRLIYYSQIVNDFQKGDIAEGYSVSREKKESFPLTVTSAQKNPTAFYLCASSYQRGRQETQYFGPGTRLLVL.

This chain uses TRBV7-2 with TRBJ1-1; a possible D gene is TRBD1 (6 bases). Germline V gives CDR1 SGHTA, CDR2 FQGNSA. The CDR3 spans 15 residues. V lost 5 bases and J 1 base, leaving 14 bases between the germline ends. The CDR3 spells CASSRRQVTNTEAFF. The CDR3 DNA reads TGTGCCAGCAGCCGTCGACAGGTGACGAACACTGAAGCTTTCTTT.

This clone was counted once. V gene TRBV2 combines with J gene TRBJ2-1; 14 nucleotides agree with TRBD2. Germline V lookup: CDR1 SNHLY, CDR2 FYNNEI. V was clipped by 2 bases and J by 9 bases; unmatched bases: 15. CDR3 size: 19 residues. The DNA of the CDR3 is TGTGCCAGCAGTGAATACAGGGGAGGACTAGCGGGGGGCAAGGGTGAGCAGTTCTTC. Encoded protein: CASSEYRGGLAGGKGEQFF.

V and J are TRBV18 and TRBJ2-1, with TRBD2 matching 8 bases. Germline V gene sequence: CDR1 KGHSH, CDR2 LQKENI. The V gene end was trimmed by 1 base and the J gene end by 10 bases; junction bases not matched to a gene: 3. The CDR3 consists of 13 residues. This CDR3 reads CASSPLRGAEQFF. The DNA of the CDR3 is TGTGCCAGCTCACCACTGCGGGGGGCCGAGCAGTTCTTC.

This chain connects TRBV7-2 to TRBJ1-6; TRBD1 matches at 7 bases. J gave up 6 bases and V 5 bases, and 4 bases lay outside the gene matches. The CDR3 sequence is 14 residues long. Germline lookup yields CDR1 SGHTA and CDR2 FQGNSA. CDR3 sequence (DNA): TGTGCCAGCAGCCACAGGGGCGGTAATTCACCCCTCCACTTT. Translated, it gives CASSHRGGNSPLHF. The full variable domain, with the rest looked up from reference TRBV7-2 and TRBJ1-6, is GAGVSQSPSNKVTEKGKDVELRCDPISGHTALYWYRQSLGQGLEFLIYFQGNSAPDKSGLPSDRFSAERTGGSVSTLTIQRTQQEDSAVYLCASSHRGGNSPLHFGNGTRLTVT.

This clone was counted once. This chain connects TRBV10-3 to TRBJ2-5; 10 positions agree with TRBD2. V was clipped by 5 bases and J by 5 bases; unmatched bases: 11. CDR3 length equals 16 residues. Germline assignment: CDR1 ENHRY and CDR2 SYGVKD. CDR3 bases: TGTGCCATCAGTTCCACTAGCGGGGAGGATTGGGAGACCCAGTACTTC. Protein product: CAISSTSGEDWETQYF.